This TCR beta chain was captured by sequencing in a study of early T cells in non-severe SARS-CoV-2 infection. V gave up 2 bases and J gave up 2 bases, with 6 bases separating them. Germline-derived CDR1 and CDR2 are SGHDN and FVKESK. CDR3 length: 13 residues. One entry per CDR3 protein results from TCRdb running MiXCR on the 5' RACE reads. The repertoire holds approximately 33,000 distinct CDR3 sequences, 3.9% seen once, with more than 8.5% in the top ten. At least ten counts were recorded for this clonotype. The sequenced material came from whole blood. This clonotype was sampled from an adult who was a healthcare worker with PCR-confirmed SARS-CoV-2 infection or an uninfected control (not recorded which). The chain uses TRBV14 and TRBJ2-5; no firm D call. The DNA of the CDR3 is TGTGCCAGCAGCCAACGACGTCAAGAGACCCAGTACTTC. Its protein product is CASSQRRQETQYF.